Presented here are 5 T cell receptor beta chains from one specimen sequenced in a study of molecular identifiers for immune sequencing clone quantification. TCRdb ran MiXCR on the PCR reads and lists one entry per CDR3 protein. The sample includes roughly 320,000 distinct CDR3 sequences, about 22% of them seen just once. Sample: naive CD8+ T cells from blood, with Jurkat cell RNA spiked in. Subset denoted: FACS-sorted CD8+CD4-CCR7+CD45RA+ naive T cells. These receptors all come from a human donor in good health. Some libraries in this study had Jurkat cell RNA spiked in.

This clonotype has just a few counts. The chain is built from TRBV28 and TRBJ2-3; 14 positions match TRBD2. The V gene's germline CDR1 is MDHEN and CDR2 SYDVKM. Trimming at V came to 6 bases and at J to 6 bases, leaving 8 bases not matched to a gene. CDR3 length: 16 amino acids. The CDR3 DNA follows: TGTGCCAGCAGCACCCGACTAGCGGGAGGGATGGATACGCAGTATTTT. Translation gives CASSTRLAGGMDTQYF.

The chain joins TRBV6-2 or TRBV6-3 to TRBJ1-1; D remains ambiguous. CDR1 and CDR2 from the germline V gene are MNHEY and SVGEGT. This CDR3 comprises 12 residues. Trimming stripped 2 bases from V and 11 bases from J, with 12 bases between. In nucleotides, the CDR3 is TGTGCCAGCAGTTACGGCCGAGGTTTGGCTTTCTTT. This sequence encodes CASSYGRGLAFF.

This clonotype has only a few counts. J is TRBJ1-1 and V is TRBV6-2 or TRBV6-3, with D maybe TRBD1 (5 bases). V was trimmed by 6 bases and J by 6 bases, leaving 11 bases between them. Germline CDR1 MNHEY, CDR2 SVGEGT. The CDR3 covers 12 residues. The CDR3 sequence: CASRPLGPEAFF. CDR3 coding DNA: TGTGCCAGCAGACCTTTGGGGCCTGAAGCTTTCTTT.

At least ten counts were recorded for this clonotype. The chain combines TRBV7-9 with TRBJ2-3, with D hard to call. This CDR3 has 14 residues. The germline V gene encodes CDR1 SEHNR and CDR2 FQNEAQ (reference sequence). V was pared by 0 bases and J by 4 bases, with 8 bases between. The CDR3 spells CASSLAVQSDTQYF. CDR3 DNA sequence: TGTGCCAGCAGCTTAGCTGTGCAGTCAGATACGCAGTATTTT.

Details on this clonotype: A read error may account for a junction end that differs from germline. This chain joins TRBV28 and TRBJ2-7; the D is unclear. Germline CDR1 and CDR2: MDHEN and SYDVKM. This CDR3 has 11 amino acids. CDR3 sequence (DNA): TGTGCCAGCAGTACAAGACCCGAGCGGTACTTC. Translation gives CASSTRPERYF.